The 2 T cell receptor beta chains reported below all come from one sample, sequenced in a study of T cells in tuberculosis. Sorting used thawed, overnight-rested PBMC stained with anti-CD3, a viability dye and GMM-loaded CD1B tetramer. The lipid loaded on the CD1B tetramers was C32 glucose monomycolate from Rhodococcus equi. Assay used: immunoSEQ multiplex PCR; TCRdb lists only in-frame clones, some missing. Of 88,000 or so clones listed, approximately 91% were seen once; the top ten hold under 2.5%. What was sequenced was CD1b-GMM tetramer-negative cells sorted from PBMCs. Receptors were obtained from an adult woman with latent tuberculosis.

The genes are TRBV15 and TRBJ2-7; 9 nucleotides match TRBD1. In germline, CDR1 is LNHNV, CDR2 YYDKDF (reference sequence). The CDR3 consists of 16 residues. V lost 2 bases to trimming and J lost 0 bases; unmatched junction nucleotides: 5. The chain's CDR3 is CATSRRGQGSSYEQYF. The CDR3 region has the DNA TGTGCCACCAGCAGAAGGGGACAGGGAAGCTCCTACGAGCAGTACTTC.

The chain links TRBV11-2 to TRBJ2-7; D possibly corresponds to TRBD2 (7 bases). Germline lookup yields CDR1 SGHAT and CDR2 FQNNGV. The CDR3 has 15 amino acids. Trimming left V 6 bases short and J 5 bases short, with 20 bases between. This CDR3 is CASRRASAGANEQYF. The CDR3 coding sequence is TGTGCCAGCAGAAGGGCATCCGCGGGGGCCAACGAGCAGTACTTC.